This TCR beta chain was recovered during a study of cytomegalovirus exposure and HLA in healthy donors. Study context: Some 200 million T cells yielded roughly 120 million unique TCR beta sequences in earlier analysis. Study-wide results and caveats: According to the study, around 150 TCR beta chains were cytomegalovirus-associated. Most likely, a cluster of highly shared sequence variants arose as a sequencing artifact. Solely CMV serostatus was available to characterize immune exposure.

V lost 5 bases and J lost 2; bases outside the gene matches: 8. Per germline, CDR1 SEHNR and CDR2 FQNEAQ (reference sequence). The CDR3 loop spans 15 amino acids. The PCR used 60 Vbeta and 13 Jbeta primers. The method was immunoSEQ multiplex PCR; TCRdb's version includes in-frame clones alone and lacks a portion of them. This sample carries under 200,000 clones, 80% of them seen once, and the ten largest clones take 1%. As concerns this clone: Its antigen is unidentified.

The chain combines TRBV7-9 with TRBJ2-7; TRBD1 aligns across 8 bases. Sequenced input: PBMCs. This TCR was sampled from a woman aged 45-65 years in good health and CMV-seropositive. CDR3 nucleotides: TGTGCCAGCAGCCCCCGAGGGACAGGTACCTACGAGCAGTACTTC. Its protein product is CASSPRGTGTYEQYF.